This T cell receptor beta chain was recovered during a study of CD8+ T cells in alopecia areata. Study at large: Treated patients took oral tofacitinib at 5 to 10 mg twice daily. Tofacitinib was given for 6 to 18 months, then stopped for 6 months.

The authors extracted RNA and reverse transcribed it into cDNA as the sequencing template. Profiled with immunoSEQ multiplex PCR; TCRdb holds only in-frame clones, not every one. The sample includes 140,000 to 150,000 clones, approximately 50% of them seen just once. The V gene's germline CDR1 is MNHNS and CDR2 SASEGT. V lost 5 bases and J lost 8, with 12 bases in between. This CDR3 has 13 amino acids. Lesional scalp punch biopsies and peripheral blood came from alopecia areata patients. J is TRBJ2-2 and V is TRBV6-1; no clear D. This receptor was obtained from a human donor with alopecia areata. Source: CD4+ T cells sorted from blood, taken at week 0. CDR3 protein: CASSPLGSGELFF. The DNA of the CDR3 is TGTGCCAGCAGTCCCCTTGGGTCGGGGGAGCTGTTTTTT.